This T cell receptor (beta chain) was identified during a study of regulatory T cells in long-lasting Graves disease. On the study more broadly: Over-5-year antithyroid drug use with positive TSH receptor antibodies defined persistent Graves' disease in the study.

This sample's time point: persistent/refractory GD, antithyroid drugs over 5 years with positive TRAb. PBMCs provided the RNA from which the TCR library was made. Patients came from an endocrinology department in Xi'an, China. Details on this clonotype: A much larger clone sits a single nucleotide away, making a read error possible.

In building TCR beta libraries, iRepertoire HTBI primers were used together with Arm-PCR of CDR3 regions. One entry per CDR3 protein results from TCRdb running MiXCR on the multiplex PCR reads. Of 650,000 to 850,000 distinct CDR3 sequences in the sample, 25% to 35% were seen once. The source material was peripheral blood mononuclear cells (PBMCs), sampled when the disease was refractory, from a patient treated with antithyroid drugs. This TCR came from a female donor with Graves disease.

CDR3 region: CANRKTGEAMEKLFF. The CDR3 nucleotides are TGTGCCAACAGGAAGACAGGGGAAGCCATGGAAAAACTGTTTTTT. V gene TRBV7-9 combines with J gene TRBJ1-4; 8 bases are a match to TRBD1. Looked up from germline, CDR1 is SEHNR and CDR2 is FQNEAQ (reference sequence). The CDR3 runs 15 residues. The junction had 15 bases not matched to a gene; V was cut back by 10 bases and J by 8 bases.